The 7 T cell receptor beta chains in this list originate from one sample, sequenced in a study of Ad26.COV2.S vaccination and SARS-CoV-2 variants. The method was immunoSEQ multiplex PCR; TCRdb's version includes in-frame clones alone and lacks a portion of them. Seen here are 410,000 or so clones, approximately 90% observed once, and the top ten hold 12%. As to treatment: roughly 20 received Ad26.COV2.S at low or high dose, single or two shots; roughly 5 received placebo; per-sample allocation not given. Day 63 after the first injection of vaccine or placebo was the sampling time. The specimen comprised peripheral blood, sampled in a trial of Ad26.COV2.S vaccine versus placebo. The receptors shown here come from a person aged 18-60 years who received the Ad26.COV2.S COVID-19 vaccine or a placebo.

The gene calls are TRBV29-1 and TRBJ1-4; D unresolved. The CDR3 runs 13 residues. V dropped 8 bases and J dropped 5 bases, with 15 bases sitting between them. Per the germline V gene, CDR1 is SQVTM and CDR2 is ANQGSEA. This chain's CDR3 is CSHTSPGNEKLFF. CDR3 bases: TGCAGCCACACCAGCCCGGGGAATGAAAAACTGTTTTTT.

The V call is TRBV28, the J call TRBJ1-1; D may be TRBD1 (5 bases). The CDR3 consists of 18 residues. V shed 4 bases and J shed 5 bases, with 26 bases lying between them. Germline loops: CDR1 MDHEN, CDR2 SYDVKM. CDR3 coding DNA: TGTGCCAGCAGTTCCACCGGGTCAACCGGGACGGGGAGAACTGAAGCTTTCTTT. It encodes CASSSTGSTGTGRTEAFF.

V and J are TRBV7-2 and TRBJ1-5, with D perhaps matching TRBD1 (5 bases). The CDR3 is 13 residues long. The germline V and J ends were trimmed by 5 bases and 6 bases, with 11 bases remaining between them. Per germline, CDR1 SGHTA and CDR2 FQGNSA. Here the CDR3 DNA reads TGTGCCAGCAGCGGGGGGACGTTTCAGCCCCAGCATTTT. This sequence encodes CASSGGTFQPQHF.

The chain employs TRBV19 and TRBJ2-7; possibly TRBD1 for D (6 bases). CDR3 size: 13 residues. V was trimmed by 4 bases and J by 6 bases, leaving 13 bases between them. Germline loops: CDR1 LNHDA, CDR2 SQIVND (reference sequence). The CDR3 DNA is TGTGCCAGTAGTAGCAGGGGTCTCCTCGAGCAGTACTTC. Translation gives CASSSRGLLEQYF.

The chain recombines TRBV30 with TRBJ2-2, with D perhaps matching TRBD2 (5 bases). Trimming left V 4 bases short and J 4 bases short, with 7 bases between. CDR1 GTSNPN and CDR2 SVGIG come from the germline V gene (reference sequence). The CDR3 is 12 residues long. This CDR3 reads CAWKAGTGELFF. Written as DNA, the CDR3 is TGTGCCTGGAAGGCGGGCACCGGGGAGCTGTTTTTT.

J is TRBJ2-1 and V is TRBV19; 11 positions agree with TRBD2. The CDR3 runs 16 residues. Germline-derived CDR1 and CDR2 are LNHDA and SQIVND (reference sequence). V lost 10 bases, J lost 7 bases, and 15 bases stayed unmatched. Here the CDR3 reads CATRSASGRWKNEQFF. In DNA form, the CDR3 reads TGTGCCACTCGCTCGGCTAGCGGGAGGTGGAAGAATGAGCAGTTCTTC.

The chain links TRBV7-2 to TRBJ2-7; D call uncertain. Germline CDR1 and CDR2: SGHTA and FQGNSA. The CDR3 totals 14 residues. Trimming removed 5 bases from V and 0 bases from J, with 11 bases in between. CDR3 sequence: CASSPGPSSYEQYF. CDR3 DNA sequence: TGTGCCAGCAGCCCCGGGCCGAGCTCCTACGAGCAGTACTTC.